The 13 T cell receptor beta chains given below trace back to one sample, sequenced in a study of CD8 T cells in ankylosing spondylitis. One entry per CDR3 protein results from TCRdb running MiXCR on the 5' RACE reads. The data hold some 150,000 distinct CDR3 sequences, with 9.5% to 12% observed a single time. Material: blood, either unsorted or a sorted T cell fraction (not recorded which). The receptors were gathered from a female donor with ankylosing spondylitis or in good health (not recorded which).

This clonotype was detected many times. The chain couples TRBV20-1 to TRBJ1-2; a possible D gene is TRBD1 (5 bases). CDR1 DFQATT and CDR2 SNEGSKA come from the germline V gene (reference sequence). The CDR3 loop spans 13 amino acids. Trimming cost V 4 bases and J 1 base, with 10 bases left between them. CDR3 coding DNA: TGCAGTGCTAAGGAGGACAATAACTATGGCTACACCTTC. As protein: CSAKEDNNYGYTF.

This clonotype has only a few counts. The chain links TRBV28 to TRBJ2-7, with 8 bases lining up with TRBD1. Germline V gene lookup returns CDR1 MDHEN and CDR2 SYDVKM. CDR3 length equals 12 residues. V shed 7 bases, J shed 6 bases, and the junction held 5 bases outside the gene matches. The CDR3 nucleotides are TGTGCCAGCACCCCCAGGGGGCCCGAGCAGTACTTC. Translating gives CASTPRGPEQYF.

Remarks on this clonotype: The junction shows a germline mismatch at one end, possibly a read error. The V call is TRBV12-3 or TRBV12-4, the J call TRBJ1-1; D ambiguous. This CDR3 is 13 amino acids long. The CDR3 DNA sequence: TGTGCCAACAGTTTGCCCCCCTCAGAGAGAGCCTTCTTT. Its translation: CANSLPPSERAFF.

This clonotype was observed at least ten times. The V call is TRBV14, the J call TRBJ1-1; D is unclear. CDR1 is SGHDN and CDR2 is FVKESK in the germline V gene. This CDR3 spans 14 amino acids. V was trimmed by 1 base and J by 2 bases, leaving 8 bases between them. CDR3 in DNA: TGTGCCAGCAGCCAAGCGGCAGCCAACACTGAAGCTTTCTTT. As protein: CASSQAAANTEAFF.

This clonotype has a count of ten or more. The gene calls are TRBV6-1 and TRBJ1-5, with 8 bases fitting TRBD1. Losses at the gene ends were 6 bases for V and 7 bases for J; bases not matched to a gene: 11. Germline V lookup: CDR1 MNHNS, CDR2 SASEGT. The CDR3 runs to 15 residues. The CDR3 sequence: CASSPTGGVRQPQHF. CDR3 DNA sequence: TGTGCCAGCAGCCCAACAGGGGGGGTCCGGCAGCCCCAGCATTTT.

This clonotype was seen at least ten times. The chain employs TRBV5-1 and TRBJ1-2; the match to TRBD1 covers 7 bases. The CDR3 spans 13 residues. The V segment lost 4 bases and the J segment 8 bases; nucleotides outside the gene matches: 8. Germline assignment: CDR1 SGHRS and CDR2 YFSETQ. The CDR3 spells CASSQGQLGGYTF. In DNA, the CDR3 is TGCGCCAGCAGCCAGGGACAGCTGGGGGGCTACACCTTC.

For this clonotype: A read error may explain this, as a much larger clone is one base away. The rearrangement joins TRBV2 to TRBJ2-3; 7 bases are shared with TRBD2. J lost 5 bases, V lost 11 bases, and 7 bases had no gene match. From germline, CDR1 is SNHLY and CDR2 FYNNEI. The CDR3 is 12 residues long. CDR3 coding DNA: TGTGCCGGCGGCGCGGGGGTAGATACGCAGTATTTT. Translation gives CAGGAGVDTQYF.

This clonotype was counted at least ten times. The rearrangement uses TRBV29-1 and TRBJ2-7, with D perhaps TRBD2 (5 bases). Trimming removed 0 bases at V and 3 bases at J, with 12 bases between. Germline V gene sequence: CDR1 SQVTM, CDR2 ANQGSEA. The CDR3 contains 14 residues. The CDR3 loop is CSVEDPGGVYEQYF. DNA for the CDR3: TGCAGCGTTGAAGATCCAGGAGGAGTCTACGAGCAGTACTTC.

Ten or more counts support this clonotype. The V gene is TRBV7-6, the J gene TRBJ2-5, with 8 bases matching TRBD1. CDR3 length: 14 amino acids. In germline, CDR1 is SGHVS, CDR2 FNYEAQ. The junction had 12 bases not matched to a gene; V was cut back by 5 bases and J by 10 bases. CDR3 region: CASSPTRLTGDQYF. In DNA form, the CDR3 reads TGTGCCAGCAGCCCAACCAGGTTGACAGGGGACCAGTACTTC. Variable domain in full (rest from reference TRBV7-6 and TRBJ2-5): GAGVSQSPRYKVTKRGQDVALRCDPISGHVSLYWYRQALGQGPEFLTYFNYEAQQDKSGLPNDRFSAERPEGSISTLTIQRTEQRDSAMYRCASSPTRLTGDQYFGPGTRLLVL.

This clonotype was seen ten or more times. This chain uses TRBV2 with TRBJ1-5; no clear D gene. Trimming cost V 4 bases and J 9 bases, with 10 bases left between them. Per germline, CDR1 SNHLY and CDR2 FYNNEI. This CDR3 has 12 residues. The chain's CDR3 is CASSANRGPQHF. In DNA form, the CDR3 reads TGTGCCAGCAGTGCCAACCGGGGGCCCCAGCATTTT.

This clonotype was found many times. This rearrangement joins TRBV6-5 to TRBJ2-3; no firm D call. The V gene lost 0 bases and the J gene lost 5 bases, with 12 bases spanning the gap. Germline V lookup: CDR1 MNHEY, CDR2 SVGAGI. The CDR3 sequence is 15 residues long. The CDR3 loop is CASSYSGGSVDTQYF. In DNA, the CDR3 is TGTGCCAGCAGTTACTCAGGCGGTTCGGTAGATACGCAGTATTTT.

This clonotype was observed at least ten times. The chain joins TRBV19 to TRBJ1-1; 10 nucleotides match TRBD1. The CDR3 runs 15 residues. Germline CDR1 reads LNHDA; CDR2 reads SQIVND (reference sequence). V gave up 6 bases and J gave up 1 base; unmatched junction bases: 5. CDR3 amino acids: CASRGGDRGNTEAFF. The DNA for the CDR3 is TGTGCCAGTAGAGGGGGGGACAGGGGGAACACTGAAGCTTTCTTT. The complete variable domain, with remaining parts taken from reference TRBV19 and TRBJ1-1, reads DGGITQSPKYLFRKEGQNVTLSCEQNLNHDAMYWYRQDPGQGLRLIYYSQIVNDFQKGDIAEGYSVSREKKESFPLTVTSAQKNPTAFYLCASRGGDRGNTEAFFGQGTRLTVV.

This clonotype was observed at least ten times. The chain employs TRBV5-1 and TRBJ1-2; no clear D gene. V gave up 0 bases and J gave up 1 base, with 7 bases separating them. Germline-derived CDR1 and CDR2 are SGHRS and YFSETQ. The CDR3 runs 14 residues. The CDR3 nucleotides read TGCGCCAGCAGCTTGGCAGGTAGTAACTATGGCTACACCTTC. Translating gives CASSLAGSNYGYTF.